A selection of T cell receptor beta chains follows, all from one sample in a study of blood T cell repertoires in COVID-19. Libraries were prepared by immunoSEQ multiplex PCR; TCRdb keeps only in-frame clonotypes and omits some of them. The sample lists fewer than 200,000 clones; 70% to 85% were seen once. Sequencing input: PBMCs or T cells enriched from blood (not recorded which). These receptor sequences come from a man aged 45 to 65 who had recovered from COVID-19. CDR3s leave out the opening cysteine and the closing phenylalanine or tryptophan. D genes are given only for firm matches. A row's size may be missing; if present it is once, few, many or a size class.

D,V,J,size,CDR3
TRBD1,TRBV9,TRBJ1-2,NA,ASSLGQGLYGYT
NA,TRBV28,TRBJ1-2,NA,ASTLRSQHGYT
TRBD1,TRBV9,TRBJ2-2,NA,ASSVGGTGRSGELF
TRBD1,TRBV2,TRBJ1-4,once,ASEGQGYEKLF
TRBD2,TRBV9,TRBJ2-5,NA,ASSSGLAGAQETQY
TRBD1,TRBV3-1/TRBV3-2,TRBJ2-7,NA,ASSAGQGGSYEQY
NA,TRBV5-8,TRBJ1-5,NA,ASSLYQGISNQPQH
NA,TRBV28,TRBJ2-4,NA,ASSPSQAIQY
NA,TRBV5-6,TRBJ1-5,NA,ASSPRGYSNQPQH
NA,TRBV5-1,TRBJ2-3,NA,ASSTGTDTQY
NA,TRBV4-3,TRBJ1-4,NA,ASSHGASNEKLF
TRBD1,TRBV19,TRBJ2-5,few,ASGPGQGRETQY
NA,TRBV27,TRBJ1-2,NA,ASSLNRLVQLRGYGYT